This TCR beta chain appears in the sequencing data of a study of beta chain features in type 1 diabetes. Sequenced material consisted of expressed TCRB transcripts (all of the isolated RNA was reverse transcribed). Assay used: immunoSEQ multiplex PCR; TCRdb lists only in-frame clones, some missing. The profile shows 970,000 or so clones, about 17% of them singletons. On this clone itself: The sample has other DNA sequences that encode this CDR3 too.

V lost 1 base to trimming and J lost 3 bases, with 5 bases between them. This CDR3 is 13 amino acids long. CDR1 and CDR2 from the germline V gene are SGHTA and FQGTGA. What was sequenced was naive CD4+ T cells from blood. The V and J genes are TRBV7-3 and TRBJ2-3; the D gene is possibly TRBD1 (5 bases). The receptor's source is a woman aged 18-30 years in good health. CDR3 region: CASSLKGTDTQYF. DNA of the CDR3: TGTGCCAGCAGCTTAAAGGGGACAGATACGCAGTATTTT.